This T cell receptor (beta chain) was sequenced for a study of control samples from healthy donors and cancer patients (dated by TCRdb to about 2020). Reading the germline V gene (reference sequence) gives CDR1 SGHKS and CDR2 YYEKEE. Reading from cysteine to phenylalanine, the CDR3 counts 13 amino acids. The sequence is cut down to CDR3 DNA, 39 bases in frame from base 1. V drops 2 bases and J drops 5 bases, leaving 9 bases in between. For this clone: It lacks a known antigen. Base qualities are not at hand, and no much larger clone is one base apart.

The library was prepared using the immunoSEQ multiplex PCR assay. What TCRdb holds here is the immuneACCESS table cut down to in-frame rearrangements. Part of the clones is not present; checked against another copy, under half of the missing clones reflect an unresolved V gene, and the others are unexplained. For this sample the table gives roughly 52,000 clones, of which approximately 95% were detected only once. The ten top clones hold 1.5% to 2% of the sample. The sequence is built from TRBV5-5 and TRBJ2-3, and perhaps TRBD2 as D gene, on 6 matching bases. Sequencing was performed on blood. This TCR derives from a woman younger than 45 in good health. The DNA is TGTGCCAGCAGCTTTTGGGAGGAAGATACGCAGTATTTT. It specifies CASSFWEEDTQYF.